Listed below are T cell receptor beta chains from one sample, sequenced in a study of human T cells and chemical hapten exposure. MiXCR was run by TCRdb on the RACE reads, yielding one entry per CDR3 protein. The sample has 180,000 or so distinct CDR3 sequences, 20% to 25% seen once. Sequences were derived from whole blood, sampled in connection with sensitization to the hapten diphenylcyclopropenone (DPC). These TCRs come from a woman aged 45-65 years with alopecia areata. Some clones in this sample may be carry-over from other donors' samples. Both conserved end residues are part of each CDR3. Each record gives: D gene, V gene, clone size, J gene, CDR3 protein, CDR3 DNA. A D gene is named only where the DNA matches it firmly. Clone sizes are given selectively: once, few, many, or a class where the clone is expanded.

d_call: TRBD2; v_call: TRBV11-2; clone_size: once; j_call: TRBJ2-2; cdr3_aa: CASSLLAGPGELFF; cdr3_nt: TGTGCCAGCAGCCTACTAGCGGGGCCCGGGGAGCTGTTTTTT
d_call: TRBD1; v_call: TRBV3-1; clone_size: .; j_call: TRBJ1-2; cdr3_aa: CASSTPGQGLAGYTF; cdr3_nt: TGTGCCAGCAGCACGCCGGGACAGGGACTTGCTGGCTACACCTTC
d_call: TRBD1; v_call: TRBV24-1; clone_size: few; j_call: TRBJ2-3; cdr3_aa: CATSDGTGPDTQYF; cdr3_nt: TGTGCCACCAGTGATGGGACAGGGCCAGATACGCAGTATTTT
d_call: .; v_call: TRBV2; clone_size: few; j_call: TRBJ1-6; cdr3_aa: CASSERDSPLHF; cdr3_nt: TGTGCCAGCAGTGAAAGGGATTCACCCCTCCACTTT
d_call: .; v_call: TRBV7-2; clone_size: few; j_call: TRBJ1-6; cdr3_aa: CASSRSAGVDSPLHF; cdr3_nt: TGTGCCAGCAGCCGTTCCGCAGGGGTCGACTCACCCCTCCACTTT
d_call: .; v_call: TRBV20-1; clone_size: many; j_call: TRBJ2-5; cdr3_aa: CSATVPGMGETQYF; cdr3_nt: TGCAGTGCCACAGTCCCAGGGATGGGAGAGACCCAGTACTTC
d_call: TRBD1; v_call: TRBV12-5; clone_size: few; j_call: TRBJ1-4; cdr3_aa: CASGTDRASEKLFF; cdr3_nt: TGTGCTAGTGGCACGGACAGGGCGAGTGAAAAACTGTTTTTT
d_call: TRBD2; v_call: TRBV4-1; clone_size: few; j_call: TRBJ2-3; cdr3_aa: CASSQPTGTSGSPLTDTQYF; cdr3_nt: TGCGCCAGCAGCCAACCTACGGGGACTAGCGGGAGTCCCCTCACAGATACGCAGTATTTT
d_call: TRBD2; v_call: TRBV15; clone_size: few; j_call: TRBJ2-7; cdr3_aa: CATSRDRAPGLAGVRTYEQYF; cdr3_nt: TGTGCCACCAGCAGAGATCGGGCCCCGGGACTAGCGGGAGTTCGGACCTACGAGCAGTACTTC
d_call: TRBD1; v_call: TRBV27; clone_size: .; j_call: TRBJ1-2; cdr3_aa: CATWTGRRGYTF; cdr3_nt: TGTGCCACCTGGACAGGTCGGCGTGGCTACACCTTC
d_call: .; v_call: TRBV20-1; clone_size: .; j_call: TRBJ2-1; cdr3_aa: CSANSGFDNEQFF; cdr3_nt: TGCAGTGCAAACAGCGGGTTCGACAATGAGCAGTTCTTC
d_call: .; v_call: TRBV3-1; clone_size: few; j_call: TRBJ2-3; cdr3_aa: CASSQNQISTDTQYF; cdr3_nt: TGTGCCAGCAGCCAAAATCAGATAAGCACAGATACGCAGTATTTT
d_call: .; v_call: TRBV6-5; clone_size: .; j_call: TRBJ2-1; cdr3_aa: CASSPTGGAYNEQFF; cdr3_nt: TGTGCCAGCAGCCCTACTGGCGGAGCTTACAATGAGCAGTTCTTC
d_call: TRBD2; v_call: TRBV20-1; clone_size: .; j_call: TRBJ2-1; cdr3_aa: CSVIRAGVGSNEQFF; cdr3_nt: TGCAGTGTTATTCGAGCGGGAGTAGGGAGCAATGAGCAGTTCTTC
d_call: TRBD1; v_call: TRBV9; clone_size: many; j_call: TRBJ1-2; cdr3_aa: CASSPRQGAGYTF; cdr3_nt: TGTGCCAGCAGCCCACGACAGGGGGCTGGCTACACCTTC
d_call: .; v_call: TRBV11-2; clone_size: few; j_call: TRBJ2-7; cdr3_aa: CASSLSFGYEQYF; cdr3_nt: TGTGCCAGCAGCCTGAGTTTTGGCTACGAGCAGTACTTC
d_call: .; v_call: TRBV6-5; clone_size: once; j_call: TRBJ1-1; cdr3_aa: CASSYSTVNTREAFF; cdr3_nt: TGTGCCAGCAGTTACTCGACGGTCAATACGCGTGAAGCTTTCTTT